Presented here are 11 T cell receptor beta chains from one specimen sequenced in a study of blood T cell repertoires in COVID-19. This table comes from immunoSEQ multiplex PCR, and its TCRdb copy is limited to in-frame clones, with some not included. Of 130,000 to 150,000 clones in the sample, around three quarters were seen once. The sample comprised peripheral blood. These receptors originate from a man aged 50 to 59 with active or convalescent COVID-19.

The chain has TRBV24-1 and TRBJ1-2, with a tentative D call TRBD1 (6 bases). This CDR3 spans 13 amino acids. The V gene lost 6 bases and the J gene lost 9 bases, with 16 bases spanning the gap. The germline CDR1 and CDR2 sequences are KGHDR and SFDVKD. The CDR3 DNA reads as TGTGCCACCAGTTCAGGGGACCCCCCTCGCTACACCTTC. This gives the protein CATSSGDPPRYTF.

The V call is TRBV12-5, the J call TRBJ2-1; 11 bases map to TRBD1. The CDR3 has 15 amino acids. Per germline, CDR1 LGHNT and CDR2 FRNRAP. The V segment lost 5 bases and the J segment 5 bases; nucleotides outside the gene matches: 5. The CDR3 coding sequence is TGTGCTAGTGGTATGGACAGGGGGCTAAACAATGAGCAGTTCTTC. As protein: CASGMDRGLNNEQFF.

This sequence joins TRBV5-1 and TRBJ2-3; 7 bases map to TRBD2. J was trimmed by 0 bases and V by 0 bases; bases with no gene match: 4. Per the germline V gene, CDR1 is SGHRS and CDR2 is YFSETQ. This CDR3 comprises 16 residues. The CDR3 loop reads CASSLDAGASTDTQYF. Here the CDR3 DNA reads TGCGCCAGCAGCTTGGATGCGGGAGCTAGCACAGATACGCAGTATTTT.

The rearrangement joins TRBV11-2 to TRBJ2-7, with D possibly matching TRBD2 (6 bases). The CDR3 extends over 15 amino acids. CDR1 is SGHAT and CDR2 is FQNNGV in the germline V gene. Trimming pared 5 bases from V and 5 bases from J, leaving 19 bases between. CDR3 loop: CASSRSGRDSDEQYF. CDR3 coding DNA: TGTGCCAGCAGCCGCTCCGGGCGGGATAGTGACGAGCAGTACTTC.

This clone was counted only a few times. The V gene is TRBV7-3, the J gene TRBJ2-1; 7 bases align to TRBD2. Trimming at V came to 0 bases and at J to 2 bases, leaving 1 base not matched to a gene. This CDR3 region has 15 residues. Germline CDR1 SGHTA, CDR2 FQGTGA. The CDR3, as DNA: TGTGCCAGCAGCTTAACAGCGGGAACCTACAATGAGCAGTTCTTC. As protein: CASSLTAGTYNEQFF.

V and J are TRBV30 and TRBJ1-6; no reliable D call. The length of the CDR3 is 16 residues. V lost 2 bases and J 3 bases, leaving 14 bases between the germline ends. Germline CDR1 and CDR2: GTSNPN and SVGIG (reference sequence). CDR3 loop: CAWSRRGSRYNSPLHF. The CDR3 region has the DNA TGTGCCTGGAGTCGGAGAGGGAGTCGCTATAATTCACCCCTCCACTTT.

The chain uses TRBV12-5 and TRBJ1-1, with D perhaps TRBD1 (6 bases). This CDR3 has 15 residues. CDR1 LGHNT and CDR2 FRNRAP come from the germline V gene. The V gene lost 2 bases and the J gene lost 0 bases, with 10 bases spanning the gap. CDR3 DNA sequence: TGTGCTAGTGGTTTGTTTGGGGGCTTGAACACTGAAGCTTTCTTT. This translates into CASGLFGGLNTEAFF.

The rearrangement links TRBV29-1 to TRBJ2-7; TRBD2 aligns across 10 bases. The junction had 5 bases not matched to a gene; V was cut back by 4 bases and J by 2 bases. CDR1 is SQVTM and CDR2 is ANQGSEA in the germline V gene. This CDR3 region has 14 residues. CDR3 DNA: TGCAGCGTTGGGCCTAGCGGGAGTCCCTACGAGCAGTACTTC. Translation: CSVGPSGSPYEQYF.

The chain couples TRBV9 to TRBJ2-7, with 8 bases identical to TRBD2. The CDR3 has 16 amino acids. Trimming cost V 3 bases and J 0 bases; bases outside gene matches: 8. Germline assignment: CDR1 SGDLS and CDR2 YYNGEE. The chain's CDR3 is CASSANPGTSSYEQYF. CDR3 nucleotides: TGTGCCAGCAGCGCGAATCCCGGGACTAGCTCCTACGAGCAGTACTTC.

This chain links TRBV29-1 with TRBJ2-4; 7 bases match TRBD1. The germline CDR1 and CDR2 sequences are SQVTM and ANQGSEA. With 6 bases clipped from V and 3 bases from J, the junction kept 14 bases outside the gene matches. CDR3 length: 16 amino acids. The CDR3 DNA reads TGCAGCGTGGCCTTCGACAGGGCCGTGGGCAAAAACATTCAGTACTTC. As protein: CSVAFDRAVGKNIQYF.

This sequence joins TRBV4-2 and TRBJ1-4, with D maybe TRBD1 (5 bases). V was shortened by 4 bases and J by 5 bases, with 20 bases between the two germline ends. Germline-derived CDR1 and CDR2 are LGHNA and YNFKEQ. The CDR3 totals 17 residues. Written as DNA, the CDR3 is TGTGCCAGCAGCCGTCAAGGGGCCGTCAGCTGGAATGAAAAACTGTTTTTT. This encodes CASSRQGAVSWNEKLFF.